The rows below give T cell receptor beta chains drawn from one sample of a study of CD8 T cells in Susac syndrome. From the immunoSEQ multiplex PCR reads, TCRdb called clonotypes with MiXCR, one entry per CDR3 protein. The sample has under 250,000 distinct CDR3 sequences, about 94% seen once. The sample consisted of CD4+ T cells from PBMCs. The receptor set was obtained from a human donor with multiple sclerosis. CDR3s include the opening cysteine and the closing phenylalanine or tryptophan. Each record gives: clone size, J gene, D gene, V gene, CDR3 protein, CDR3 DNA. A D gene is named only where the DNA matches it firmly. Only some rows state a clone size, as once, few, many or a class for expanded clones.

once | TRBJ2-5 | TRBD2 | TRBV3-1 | CASSPSGGGGTQYF | TGTGCCAGCAGCCCCTCCGGGGGGGGCGGGACCCAGTACTTC
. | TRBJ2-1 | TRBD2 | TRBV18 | CASSLTSVEHEQFF | TGTGCCAGCTCATTAACTAGCGTTGAGCATGAGCAGTTCTTC
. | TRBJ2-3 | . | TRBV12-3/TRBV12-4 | CASSLGLAGTDTQYF | TGTGCCAGCAGTTTGGGTCTAGCAGGCACAGATACGCAGTATTTT
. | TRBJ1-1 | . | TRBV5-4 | CASSFAGAGNTEAFF | TGTGCCAGCAGCTTTGCGGGGGCCGGGAACACTGAAGCTTTCTTT
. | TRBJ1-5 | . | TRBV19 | CASSIDGGRDQPQHF | TGTGCCAGTAGTATAGACGGGGGACGGGATCAGCCCCAGCATTTT
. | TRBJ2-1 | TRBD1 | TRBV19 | CASSETGDRNEQFF | TGTGCCAGTAGCGAAACAGGGGATAGAAATGAGCAGTTCTTC
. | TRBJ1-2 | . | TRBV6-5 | CASTHRRGRGYGYTF | TGTGCCAGCACCCACCGGCGGGGGCGCGGCTATGGCTACACCTTC
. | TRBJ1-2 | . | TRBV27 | CASSLNRNYGYTF | TGTGCCAGCAGTTTAAACAGAAACTATGGCTACACCTTC
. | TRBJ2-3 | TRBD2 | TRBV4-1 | CASSGSGGDTQYF | TGCGCCAGCAGCGGGTCGGGAGGAGATACGCAGTATTTT
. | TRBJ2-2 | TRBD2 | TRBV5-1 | CASSPRTSGRAFTGELFF | TGCGCCAGCAGCCCCCGGACTAGCGGGAGGGCATTCACCGGGGAGCTGTTTTTT
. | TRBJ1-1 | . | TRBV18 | CASSPGSGPLAFF | TGTGCCAGCTCACCAGGGTCAGGGCCCCTAGCTTTCTTT
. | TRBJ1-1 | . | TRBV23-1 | CASSKSAWDDTEAFF | TGCGCCAGCAGTAAATCCGCGTGGGACGACACTGAAGCTTTCTTT
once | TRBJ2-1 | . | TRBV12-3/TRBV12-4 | CASSFRGGAGNEQFF | TGTGCCAGCAGTTTCAGAGGGGGCGCGGGGAATGAGCAGTTCTTC
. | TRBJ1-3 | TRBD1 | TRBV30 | CAWLIPGQQSSGNTIYF | TGTGCCTGGCTGATTCCGGGACAGCAAAGCTCTGGAAACACCATATATTTT
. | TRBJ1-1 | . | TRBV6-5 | CASRPGLGGEAFF | TGTGCCAGCAGACCGGGACTGGGTGGTGAAGCTTTCTTT
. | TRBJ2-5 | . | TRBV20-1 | CSARDARQGRETQYF | TGCAGTGCTAGAGATGCGCGTCAGGGGCGGGAGACCCAGTACTTC